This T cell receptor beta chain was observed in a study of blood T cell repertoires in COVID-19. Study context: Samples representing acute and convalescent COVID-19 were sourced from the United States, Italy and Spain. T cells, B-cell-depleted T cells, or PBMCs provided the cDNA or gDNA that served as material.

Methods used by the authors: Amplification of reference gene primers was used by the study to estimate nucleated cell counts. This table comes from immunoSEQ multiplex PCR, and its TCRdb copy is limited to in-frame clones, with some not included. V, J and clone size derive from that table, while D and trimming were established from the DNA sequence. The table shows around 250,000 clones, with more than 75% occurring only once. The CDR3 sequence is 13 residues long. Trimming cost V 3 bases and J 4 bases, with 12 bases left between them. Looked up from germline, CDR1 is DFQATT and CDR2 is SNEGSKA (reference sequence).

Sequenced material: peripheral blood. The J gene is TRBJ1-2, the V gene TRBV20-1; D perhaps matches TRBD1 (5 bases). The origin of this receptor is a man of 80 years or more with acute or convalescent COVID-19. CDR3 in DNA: TGCAGTGCTAGTGAGACGACAGCCTATGGCTACACCTTC. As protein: CSASETTAYGYTF.